This T cell receptor (beta chain) emerged from a study of blood T cell repertoires in COVID-19. Study background: PBMCs, B-cell-depleted T cells, or T cells provided the cDNA or gDNA that made up the material.

Only in-frame clones appear in the TCRdb table, and some are missing; sequencing was by immunoSEQ multiplex PCR. The sample holds 180,000 or so clones; 70% to 90% are singletons and the top ten take about 10%. This CDR3 is built from 18 residues. Germline V gene sequence: CDR1 SNHLY, CDR2 FYNNEI. The junction had 17 bases not matched to a gene; V was cut back by 4 bases and J by 4 bases. The chain combines TRBV2 with TRBJ2-5; 8 bases line up with TRBD1. Sequencing input: peripheral blood. The source is a human donor with active or convalescent COVID-19. The donor label of this sample is uncertain. The CDR3 protein is CASSGYTIPGGRGETQYF. In nucleotides, the CDR3 is TGTGCCAGCAGTGGGTACACTATCCCAGGGGGCAGGGGAGAGACCCAGTACTTC. Full variable domain (remainder filled in from reference TRBV2 and TRBJ2-5): EPEVTQTPSHQVTQMGQEVILRCVPISNHLYFYWYRQILGQKVEFLVSFYNNEISEKSEIFDDQFSVERPDGSNFTLKIRSTKLEDSAMYFCASSGYTIPGGRGETQYFGPGTRLLVL.